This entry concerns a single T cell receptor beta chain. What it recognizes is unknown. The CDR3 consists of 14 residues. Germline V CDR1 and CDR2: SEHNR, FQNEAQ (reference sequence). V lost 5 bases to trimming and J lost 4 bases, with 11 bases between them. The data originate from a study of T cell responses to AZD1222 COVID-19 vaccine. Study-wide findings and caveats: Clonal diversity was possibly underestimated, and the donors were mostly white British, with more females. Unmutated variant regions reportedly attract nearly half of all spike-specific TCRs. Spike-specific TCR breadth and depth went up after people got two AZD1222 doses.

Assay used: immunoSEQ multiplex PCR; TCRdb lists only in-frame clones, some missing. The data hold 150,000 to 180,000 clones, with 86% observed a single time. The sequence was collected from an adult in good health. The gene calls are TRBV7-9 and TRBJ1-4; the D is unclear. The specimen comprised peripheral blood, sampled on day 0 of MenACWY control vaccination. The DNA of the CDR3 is TGTGCCAGCAGCCCCGCGCGGCGTAATGAAAAACTGTTTTTT. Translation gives CASSPARRNEKLFF. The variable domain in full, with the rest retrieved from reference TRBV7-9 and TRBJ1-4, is DTGVSQNPRHKITKRGQNVTFRCDPISEHNRLYWYRQTLGQGPEFLTYFQNEAQLEKSRLLSDRFSAERPKGSFSTLEIQRTEQGDSAMYLCASSPARRNEKLFFGSGTQLSVL.